This T cell receptor (beta chain) was documented in a study of preoperative IRX-2 immunotherapy in early breast cancer. This clone was detected once. Treatment noted: preoperative locoregional IRX-2 cytokine immunotherapy. The data were produced by immunoSEQ multiplex PCR, yet TCRdb's version contains in-frame clones alone and is incomplete. The sample consists of approximately 24,000 clones, roughly 90% of them appearing once. V gave up 7 bases and J gave up 0 bases, with 12 bases separating them. Germline lookup yields CDR1 MNHNS and CDR2 SASEGT. CDR3 length equals 14 residues. The sequence was collected from a human donor with breast cancer. This sample comprised tumor tissue, obtained after IRX-2 immunotherapy. The chain combines TRBV6-1 with TRBJ2-5; unclear D gene. In DNA, the CDR3 is TGTGCCAGCAACAAAGGGAACCACCAAGAGACCCAGTACTTC. Translated, it gives CASNKGNHQETQYF.